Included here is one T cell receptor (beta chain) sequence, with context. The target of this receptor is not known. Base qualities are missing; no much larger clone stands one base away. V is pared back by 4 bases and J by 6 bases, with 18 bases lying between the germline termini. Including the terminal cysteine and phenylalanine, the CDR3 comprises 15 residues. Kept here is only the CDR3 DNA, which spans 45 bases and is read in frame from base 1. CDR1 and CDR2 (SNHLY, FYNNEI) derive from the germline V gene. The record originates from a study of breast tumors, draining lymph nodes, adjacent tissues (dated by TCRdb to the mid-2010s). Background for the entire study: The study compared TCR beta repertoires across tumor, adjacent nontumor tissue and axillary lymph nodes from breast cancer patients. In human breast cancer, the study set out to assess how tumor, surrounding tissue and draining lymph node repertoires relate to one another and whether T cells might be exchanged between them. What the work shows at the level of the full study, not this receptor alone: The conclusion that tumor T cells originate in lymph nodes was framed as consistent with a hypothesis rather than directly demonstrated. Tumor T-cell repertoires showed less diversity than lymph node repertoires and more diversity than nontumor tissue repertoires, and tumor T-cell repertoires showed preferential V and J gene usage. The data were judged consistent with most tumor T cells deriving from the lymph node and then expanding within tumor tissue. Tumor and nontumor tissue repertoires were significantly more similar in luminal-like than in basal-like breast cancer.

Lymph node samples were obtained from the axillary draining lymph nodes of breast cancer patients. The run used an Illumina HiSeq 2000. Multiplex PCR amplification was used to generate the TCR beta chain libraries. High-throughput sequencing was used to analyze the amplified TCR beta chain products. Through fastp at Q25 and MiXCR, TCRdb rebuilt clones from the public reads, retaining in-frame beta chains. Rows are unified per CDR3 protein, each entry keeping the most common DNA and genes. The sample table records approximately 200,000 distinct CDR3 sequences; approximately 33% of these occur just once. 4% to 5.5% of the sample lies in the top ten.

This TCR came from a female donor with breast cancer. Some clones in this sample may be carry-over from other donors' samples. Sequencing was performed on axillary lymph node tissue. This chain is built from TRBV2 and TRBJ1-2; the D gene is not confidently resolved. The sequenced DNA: TGTGCCAGCAGTGGGGAGGGTGGGGAAATAGATGGCTACACCTTC. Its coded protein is CASSGEGGEIDGYTF.